Each of the 24 T cell receptor beta chains below was sequenced from the same sample in a study of cytomegalovirus exposure and HLA in healthy donors. TCRdb's copy holds only in-frame clones and misses some; the assay was immunoSEQ multiplex PCR. Here the sample spans tens of thousands of clones, less than 95% being singletons. The sequenced sample was PBMCs. The receptors stem from a woman in her late teens or twenties in good health and CMV-seronegative.

The sample holds one count of this clone. The chain couples TRBV4-3 to TRBJ1-2; D possibly corresponds to TRBD1 (5 bases). Germline V lookup: CDR1 LGHNA, CDR2 YSLEER. The CDR3 has 15 residues. Trimming stripped 4 bases from V and 4 bases from J, with 16 bases between. CDR3 sequence: CASSLAGEGAYGYTF. CDR3 DNA sequence: TGCGCCAGCAGCCTGGCGGGGGAGGGAGCCTATGGCTACACCTTC.

This rearrangement joins TRBV9 to TRBJ2-5, with 9 bases aligning to TRBD2. The CDR3 runs 14 residues. In germline, CDR1 is SGDLS, CDR2 YYNGEE. V was pared by 3 bases and J by 5 bases, with 5 bases of the junction left unmatched. Here the CDR3 DNA reads TGTGCCAGCAGCGAGGGGGCGGGGGGGGAGACCCAGTACTTC. It translates to CASSEGAGGETQYF.

The rearrangement links TRBV5-6 to TRBJ2-5; 10 nucleotides line up with TRBD1. The V gene end was trimmed by 4 bases and the J gene end by 2 bases; junction bases not matched to a gene: 11. The CDR3 is made up of 17 amino acids. From germline, CDR1 is SGHDT and CDR2 YYEEEE. Here the CDR3 DNA reads TGTGCCAGCAGCGCAATCCGGGACAGGGGTTGGCAAGAGACCCAGTACTTC. It codes for CASSAIRDRGWQETQYF.

The chain recombines TRBV21-1 with TRBJ1-1. TRBV21-1 is a listed pseudogene. CDR3 length: 13 amino acids. CDR3 DNA: TGTGCCAGCAGCAAAGGAGGAGGGGCTGAAGCTTTCTTT. It codes for CASSKGGGAEAFF.

The chain recombines TRBV6-5 with TRBJ1-2; TRBD1 is a possible D gene (6 bases). This CDR3 has 15 amino acids. Germline loops: CDR1 MNHEY, CDR2 SVGAGI. Trimming shortened V by 2 bases and J by 5 bases, and 15 bases separated the two germline ends. The CDR3, as DNA: TGTGCCAGCAGTTACACCCAGGGGCGAGGGTATGGCTACACCTTC. It yields the protein CASSYTQGRGYGYTF.

CDR3 sequence: CASRHGQGGGQETQYF. The CDR3 coding sequence is TGTGCCAGCAGGCATGGACAGGGAGGAGGGCAAGAGACCCAGTACTTC. The genes are TRBV7-4 and TRBJ2-5, with 8 positions matching TRBD1. V shed 6 bases, J shed 2 bases, and the junction held 11 bases outside the gene matches. CDR3 length: 16 residues. CDR1 SGHVT and CDR2 SQSDAQ come from the germline V gene.

The rearrangement joins TRBV13 to TRBJ2-3; tentatively, D is TRBD2 (6 bases). Germline loops: CDR1 PRHDT, CDR2 FYEKMQ (reference sequence). This CDR3 is 15 amino acids long. Trimming left V 6 bases short and J 7 bases short, with 20 bases between. This CDR3 is CASSYGRLVLNTQYF. The CDR3 DNA sequence: TGTGCCAGCAGTTACGGGAGACTAGTCCTAAATACGCAGTATTTT.

This chain connects TRBV18 to TRBJ1-2; D ambiguous. V lost 6 bases to trimming and J lost 5 bases, with 10 bases between them. Germline CDR1 and CDR2: KGHSH and LQKENI. CDR3 size: 12 residues. DNA for the CDR3: TGTGCCAGCTCCGTACAAAATTATGGCTACACCTTC. Translated, it gives CASSVQNYGYTF.

This sequence joins TRBV2 and TRBJ1-1; D is perhaps TRBD1 (5 bases). This CDR3 is built from 13 residues. With 7 bases removed from V and 11 bases from J, the gap between germline ends came to 20 bases. The V gene's germline CDR1 is SNHLY and CDR2 FYNNEI. This CDR3 is CASNLEGYQAAFF. The CDR3 DNA sequence: TGTGCCAGCAATTTGGAGGGGTACCAGGCGGCTTTCTTT.

The gene calls are TRBV6-5 and TRBJ1-1; 7 nucleotides line up with TRBD1. Germline values: CDR1 MNHEY, CDR2 SVGAGI. This CDR3 contains 15 residues. V was pared by 4 bases and J by 1 base, with 6 bases of the junction left unmatched. The CDR3 loop is CASSLETGKNTEAFF. The CDR3 DNA reads TGTGCCAGCAGTTTAGAGACAGGGAAGAACACTGAAGCTTTCTTT.

The chain links TRBV6-5 to TRBJ2-1; D may be TRBD2 (6 bases). The CDR3 is made up of 14 amino acids. Trimming removed 0 bases from V and 4 bases from J, with 7 bases in between. Germline-derived CDR1 and CDR2 are MNHEY and SVGAGI. The CDR3: CASSYSAGYNEQFF. Written as DNA, the CDR3 is TGTGCCAGCAGTTACTCCGCGGGGTACAATGAGCAGTTCTTC.

J is TRBJ1-1 and V is TRBV5-1, with a weak D call TRBD1 (6 bases). The CDR3 contains 13 residues. The germline V gene encodes CDR1 SGHRS and CDR2 YFSETQ. Trimming shortened V by 4 bases and J by 8 bases, and 15 bases separated the two germline ends. For the CDR3, the DNA is TGCGCCAGCAGCACAGGGACGGCAAGAGAAGCTTTCTTT. Its protein is CASSTGTAREAFF. Filled out from reference TRBV5-1 and TRBJ1-1, the complete variable domain reads KAGVTQTPRYLIKTRGQQVTLSCSPISGHRSVSWYQQTPGQGLQFLFEYFSETQRNKGNFPGRFSGRQFSNSRSEMNVSTLELGDSALYLCASSTGTAREAFFGQGTRLTVV.

The rearrangement uses TRBV18 and TRBJ1-2; TRBD1 matches 9 bases. J was trimmed by 4 bases and V by 6 bases; bases with no gene match: 6. The CDR3 sequence is 14 residues long. Germline V gives CDR1 KGHSH, CDR2 LQKENI. CDR3 nucleotides: TGTGCCAGCTCGAGGACAGGGGATACCTATGGCTACACCTTC. This codes for CASSRTGDTYGYTF.

The chain links TRBV4-1 to TRBJ1-5; TRBD1 might be the D (5 bases). The length of the CDR3 is 15 residues. From germline, CDR1 is MGHRA and CDR2 YSYEKL. Trimming removed 4 bases from V and 5 bases from J, with 15 bases in between. In DNA form, the CDR3 reads TGCGCCAGCAGCCTTCTCCAGGGAATCGATCAGCCCCAGCATTTT. It codes for CASSLLQGIDQPQHF.

The chain recombines TRBV7-3 with TRBJ2-7; 11 positions agree with TRBD1. Germline V CDR1 and CDR2: SGHTA, FQGTGA. V lost 5 bases and J lost 1; bases outside the gene matches: 4. The CDR3 sequence is 15 residues long. The CDR3 sequence: CASSDGDRGSYEQYF. Written as DNA, the CDR3 is TGTGCCAGCAGCGACGGGGACAGGGGGTCCTACGAGCAGTACTTC.

V is TRBV9 and J is TRBJ1-2; D not certain. The CDR3 spans 15 residues. Germline assignment: CDR1 SGDLS and CDR2 YYNGEE. Trimming shortened V by 2 bases and J by 6 bases, and 17 bases separated the two germline ends. CDR3 in amino acids: CASSVGEGIKHGYTF. CDR3 DNA sequence: TGTGCCAGCAGCGTCGGGGAAGGGATAAAGCATGGCTACACCTTC.

The chain is built from TRBV27 and TRBJ2-7; TRBD1 might be the D (5 bases). Germline CDR1 MNHEY, CDR2 SMNVEV (reference sequence). The CDR3 runs to 17 residues. Trimming took 2 bases from V and 6 from J, leaving 23 bases between them. CDR3 loop: CASSLPPVAGPTGEQYF. The CDR3 nucleotides are TGTGCCAGCAGTTTACCCCCGGTCGCAGGCCCCACAGGCGAGCAGTACTTC.

This clone was counted once. V and J are TRBV6-5 and TRBJ1-2; tentative D call: TRBD1 (6 bases). Trimming took off 6 bases at V and 3 bases at J, with 14 bases between the two ends. This CDR3 has 14 residues. The germline CDR1 and CDR2 sequences are MNHEY and SVGAGI. In nucleotides, the CDR3 is TGTGCCAGCAGCCGAACAGGGAGCGACTATGGCTACACCTTC. As protein: CASSRTGSDYGYTF.

The chain is built from TRBV9 and TRBJ2-3; D remains unclear. Germline loops: CDR1 SGDLS, CDR2 YYNGEE. The V and J ends lost 5 bases and 2 bases respectively, with 9 bases between them. This CDR3 comprises 13 residues. The CDR3 here is CASSPGPTDTQYF. The CDR3 DNA reads TGTGCCAGCAGTCCTGGCCCCACAGATACGCAGTATTTT.

The gene calls are TRBV11-2 and TRBJ1-1, with 7 nucleotides matching TRBD1. V shed 0 bases and J 5 bases; nucleotides not matched to a gene: 6. Germline CDR1 and CDR2: SGHAT and FQNNGV. The CDR3 is 15 residues long. The CDR3 DNA follows: TGTGCCAGCAGCTTAGATCCGACAGGGAGGACTGAAGCTTTCTTT. Translated, it gives CASSLDPTGRTEAFF.

The V and J genes are TRBV6-5 and TRBJ1-4; 7 bases fit TRBD1. V dropped 0 bases and J dropped 3; count of bases not matched to a gene: 1. Per the germline V gene, CDR1 is MNHEY and CDR2 is SVGAGI. The CDR3 loop spans 15 amino acids. In DNA form, the CDR3 reads TGTGCCAGCAGTTACTCCGGGACAGCTAATGAAAAACTGTTTTTT. Encoded protein: CASSYSGTANEKLFF.

The chain employs TRBV29-1 and TRBJ2-3, with TRBD2 matching 7 bases. Trimming removed 5 bases from V and 1 base from J; junction bases left unmatched: 9. Germline CDR1 and CDR2: SQVTM and ANQGSEA. The CDR3 loop spans 15 amino acids. The chain's CDR3 is CSVLGGRAGTDTQYF. The CDR3 DNA reads TGCAGCGTTCTTGGGGGGAGGGCTGGCACAGATACGCAGTATTTT.

This chain uses TRBV6-4 with TRBJ2-3; 7 bases are a match to TRBD2. Per the germline V gene, CDR1 is MRHNA and CDR2 is SNTAGT. J gave up 0 bases and V 5 bases, and 2 bases lay outside the gene matches. The CDR3 loop spans 14 amino acids. CDR3 DNA: TGTGCCAGCAGTCAAGCGGGAAGCACAGATACGCAGTATTTT. Protein sequence: CASSQAGSTDTQYF.

The chain employs TRBV7-2 and TRBJ2-1; the D is unclear. There are 14 residues in the CDR3. Germline-derived CDR1 and CDR2 are SGHTA and FQGNSA. Trimming removed 4 bases at V and 0 bases at J, with 7 bases between. The CDR3 DNA reads TGTGCCAGCAGCTCCATACTCTCCTACAATGAGCAGTTCTTC. Translation: CASSSILSYNEQFF.